This is a list of T cell receptor beta chains from one sample in a study of blood T cell repertoires in COVID-19. Generated by immunoSEQ multiplex PCR, the TCRdb table keeps only in-frame clones and is missing some. The table shows about 36,000 clones, with approximately 80% occurring only once. Specimen: peripheral blood. Source of these receptors: a man between 60 and 75 years old with active COVID-19. CDR3s include the opening cysteine and the closing phenylalanine or tryptophan. Clone sizes are given selectively: once, few, many, or a class where the clone is expanded.

j_gene,v_gene,abundance,CDR3aa
TRBJ2-2,TRBV18,-,CASSPQGKGSGELFF
TRBJ2-2,TRBV4-3,-,CASSPPLGAKGGELFF
TRBJ2-1,TRBV29-1,-,CSVEFPGQGIPPYNEQFF
TRBJ2-2,TRBV11-2,-,CASSLVLRRTGELFF
TRBJ1-1,TRBV7-9,-,CASSPGSPGKAEAFF
TRBJ2-1,TRBV5-1,-,CASLTESNEQFF
TRBJ2-7,TRBV20-1,-,CSASRSSGAYEQYF
TRBJ1-1,TRBV7-9,-,CASSRDTMNTEAFF
TRBJ1-2,TRBV5-4,-,CASSLDRDWLF
TRBJ2-1,TRBV6-2/TRBV6-3,few,CASSQNEQFF
TRBJ1-5,TRBV19,-,CASSNLGGTDQPQHF
TRBJ1-6,TRBV4-3,-,CASSPQGMASPLHF
TRBJ1-1,TRBV24-1,-,CATSDLRVFGFF
TRBJ1-1,TRBV3-1/TRBV3-2,-,CASSQTGETEAFF
TRBJ1-2,TRBV3-1/TRBV3-2,-,CASSQDRRDGYTF
TRBJ1-5,TRBV27,-,CASSLVQGSNQPQHF
TRBJ2-3,TRBV7-2,-,CASSHTLLAGTFTDTQYF
TRBJ2-6,TRBV4-3,-,CASSQEAGLGANVLTF
TRBJ1-6,TRBV28,few,CASTSSRGRGSYNSPLHF
TRBJ2-1,TRBV7-8,-,CASSLRREGGNEQFF
TRBJ1-2,TRBV3-1/TRBV3-2,once,CASSQDGRLRQGIYGYTF
TRBJ2-1,TRBV9,-,CASSVPSSGNEQFF
TRBJ1-1,TRBV27,once,CASSSSRQGANTEAFF
TRBJ1-1,TRBV7-2,-,CASSPYGGGGNTEAFF
TRBJ2-2,TRBV6-5,-,CASTRGFGAGELFF
TRBJ2-1,TRBV25-1,once,CASSEYGESNEQFF
TRBJ2-1,TRBV5-1,-,CASSQGTSSVNEQFF
TRBJ2-2,TRBV11-3,-,CASSLGVRGGQNTGELFF
TRBJ2-7,TRBV19,-,CASRRGGTDSYEQYF
TRBJ1-1,TRBV29-1,-,CSVTTGGYEAFF
TRBJ2-3,TRBV7-2,-,CASSWTSQGTQYF
TRBJ2-6,TRBV7-2,-,CASSDRDRVANVLTF
TRBJ2-3,TRBV5-1,few,CASSLTGGSFTDTQYF
TRBJ1-2,TRBV30,-,CAWRQYSGNVGGYTF
TRBJ1-5,TRBV29-1,-,CSVEGQGEPQHF
TRBJ1-1,TRBV9,-,CASSIRGISGTEAFF
TRBJ2-1,TRBV3-1/TRBV3-2,once,CASSHSRSAGAGDEQFF
TRBJ2-7,TRBV30,-,CAWVKPGGRRLEQYF
TRBJ2-1,TRBV6-5,-,CASKVAGSSYNEQFF
TRBJ2-1,TRBV5-6,-,CASSLGGRPPNEQFF
TRBJ1-1,TRBV5-4,-,CASSLPVNTEAFF
TRBJ1-2,TRBV4-3,-,CASSQEWESGGYTF
TRBJ1-1,TRBV10-3,-,CAISVAGATEAFF